This is a list of T cell receptor beta chains from one sample in a study of graft-versus-host responses after intestinal transplantation. TCRdb's table, derived via immunoSEQ multiplex PCR, lists solely in-frame clones and lacks some. The repertoire consists of some 38,000 clones, with over 90% occurring once and the leading ten covering about 20%. No antigen has been identified for these receptors. Sample: unstimulated CD8+ T cells sorted from spleen or lymph node cells, taken before transplant. All receptors come from a human donor who was the organ donor for an intestinal transplant. Both conserved end residues are part of each CDR3. The D gene is left open where the match is weak. Clone size is shown for a subset of rows, as once, few, many or a class of expanded clone.

cdr3_length: 16
v_call: TRBV7-7
clone_size: NA
j_call: TRBJ2-1
d_call: NA
cdr3_nt: TGTGCTAGCAGCTTAGAGACTAGAAGCTCCTACAATGAGCAGTTCTTC
cdr3_aa: CASSLETRSSYNEQFF

cdr3_length: 14
v_call: TRBV21-1
clone_size: NA
j_call: TRBJ2-7
d_call: NA
cdr3_nt: TGTGCCAGCAGCAAAGTCCCAGGGTTCGACGAGCAGTACTTC
cdr3_aa: CASSKVPGFDEQYF

cdr3_length: 18
v_call: TRBV28
clone_size: NA
j_call: TRBJ1-2
d_call: NA
cdr3_nt: TGTGCCAGCAGTTTACTCTCAGCCGTCCGGCTATTTCACTATGGCTACACCTTC
cdr3_aa: CASSLLSAVRLFHYGYTF

cdr3_length: 16
v_call: TRBV21-1
clone_size: NA
j_call: TRBJ1-5
d_call: NA
cdr3_nt: TGTGCCAGCAGCCTATTACAGGGGACCTCGAATCAGCCCCAGCATTTT
cdr3_aa: CASSLLQGTSNQPQHF

cdr3_length: 15
v_call: TRBV29-1
clone_size: NA
j_call: TRBJ2-7
d_call: TRBD1
cdr3_nt: TGCAGCGTTGAAGAGGTCGAGGGACAGGCTTACGAGCAGTACTTC
cdr3_aa: CSVEEVEGQAYEQYF

cdr3_length: 18
v_call: TRBV4-3
clone_size: NA
j_call: TRBJ2-3
d_call: TRBD2
cdr3_nt: TGCGCCAGCAGCCAAGGGCCTAGCGGGAGGGCCCTCGGGGATACGCAGTATTTT
cdr3_aa: CASSQGPSGRALGDTQYF

cdr3_length: 13
v_call: TRBV2
clone_size: NA
j_call: TRBJ1-2
d_call: NA
cdr3_nt: TGTGCCAGCATACGGAATTTAGTGGATGGCTACACCTTC
cdr3_aa: CASIRNLVDGYTF

cdr3_length: 16
v_call: TRBV7-3
clone_size: NA
j_call: TRBJ2-1
d_call: TRBD2
cdr3_nt: TGTGCCAGCAGCCAGGGACTAGCGGGACGTATGAATGAGCAGTTCTTC
cdr3_aa: CASSQGLAGRMNEQFF

cdr3_length: 14
v_call: TRBV2
clone_size: NA
j_call: TRBJ1-1
d_call: TRBD1
cdr3_nt: TGTGCCAGCCCCGTCCCGGGACAGAAGACTGAAGCTTTCTTT
cdr3_aa: CASPVPGQKTEAFF

cdr3_length: 12
v_call: TRBV6-5
clone_size: NA
j_call: TRBJ2-7
d_call: TRBD2
cdr3_nt: TGTGCCAGCCTCGGGACTAGCGGGAGGAAGTACTTC
cdr3_aa: CASLGTSGRKYF

cdr3_length: 13
v_call: TRBV7-3
clone_size: NA
j_call: TRBJ2-7
d_call: NA
cdr3_nt: TGTGCCAGCAGCCTAAGCAGGGGCTACGAGCAGTACTTC
cdr3_aa: CASSLSRGYEQYF

cdr3_length: 15
v_call: TRBV28
clone_size: NA
j_call: TRBJ1-5
d_call: NA
cdr3_nt: TGTGCCAGGGCCAAGACAGGTCACAGCAATCAGCCCCAGCATTTT
cdr3_aa: CARAKTGHSNQPQHF

cdr3_length: 15
v_call: TRBV5-1
clone_size: NA
j_call: TRBJ2-1
d_call: TRBD2
cdr3_nt: TGCGCCAGCAGCTCGCCGGGACTAGCGGGAGATGAGCAGTTCTTC
cdr3_aa: CASSSPGLAGDEQFF

cdr3_length: 13
v_call: TRBV4-2
clone_size: once
j_call: TRBJ2-3
d_call: NA
cdr3_nt: TGTGCCAGCAGCCAAGATAGGGGAGATACGCAGTATTTT
cdr3_aa: CASSQDRGDTQYF

cdr3_length: 17
v_call: TRBV28
clone_size: NA
j_call: TRBJ2-5
d_call: TRBD2
cdr3_nt: TGTGCCAGCAGTTTAAACGCCTATAGCGGGGTCCAAGAGACCCAGTACTTC
cdr3_aa: CASSLNAYSGVQETQYF

cdr3_length: 15
v_call: TRBV4-2
clone_size: NA
j_call: TRBJ2-7
d_call: TRBD2
cdr3_nt: TGTGCCAGCAGCCACGCTAGCGGACCCTCCTACGAGCAGTACTTC
cdr3_aa: CASSHASGPSYEQYF

cdr3_length: 16
v_call: TRBV6-1
clone_size: NA
j_call: TRBJ2-7
d_call: TRBD2
cdr3_nt: TGTGCCAGTCGTGAACTAGCGGGAGTTATAGATTACGAGCAGTACTTC
cdr3_aa: CASRELAGVIDYEQYF

cdr3_length: 14
v_call: TRBV27
clone_size: NA
j_call: TRBJ2-7
d_call: NA
cdr3_nt: TGTGCCAGCAGTTCCGGGGGAGGGGGCTACGAGCAGTACTTC
cdr3_aa: CASSSGGGGYEQYF

cdr3_length: 14
v_call: TRBV5-1
clone_size: NA
j_call: TRBJ1-1
d_call: TRBD1
cdr3_nt: TGCGCCAGCAGCGGGACAGGGATGAACACTGAAGCTTTCTTT
cdr3_aa: CASSGTGMNTEAFF

cdr3_length: 11
v_call: TRBV7-9
clone_size: once
j_call: TRBJ1-1
d_call: NA
cdr3_nt: TGTGCCAGCAGCTTATGGGCCGAATCTTTCTTT
cdr3_aa: CASSLWAESFF

cdr3_length: 16
v_call: TRBV27
clone_size: NA
j_call: TRBJ2-3
d_call: TRBD1
cdr3_nt: TGTGCCAGCAGTTTATCTGGACAGGGTAAAAGAGATACGCAGTATTTT
cdr3_aa: CASSLSGQGKRDTQYF

cdr3_length: 13
v_call: TRBV11-3
clone_size: once
j_call: TRBJ1-1
d_call: NA
cdr3_nt: TGTGCCAGCAGCTTAGGGACAATCGCTGAAGCTTTCTTT
cdr3_aa: CASSLGTIAEAFF

cdr3_length: 15
v_call: TRBV28
clone_size: large
j_call: TRBJ2-1
d_call: TRBD2
cdr3_nt: TGTGCCAGCAGTTTAACGGCTAGCGGGAGGGGTGAGCAGTTCTTC
cdr3_aa: CASSLTASGRGEQFF

cdr3_length: 18
v_call: TRBV7-9
clone_size: NA
j_call: TRBJ1-2
d_call: TRBD1
cdr3_nt: TGTGCCAGCAGCTTTTATCCCTTTAAGACAGGGTTTGTCTATGGCTACACCTTC
cdr3_aa: CASSFYPFKTGFVYGYTF

cdr3_length: 15
v_call: TRBV6-1
clone_size: once
j_call: TRBJ2-6
d_call: TRBD1
cdr3_nt: TGTGCCAGCATACAGGGGGCGCCTGGGGCCAACGTCCTGACTTTC
cdr3_aa: CASIQGAPGANVLTF

cdr3_length: 13
v_call: TRBV5-4
clone_size: NA
j_call: TRBJ1-5
d_call: NA
cdr3_nt: TGTGCCAGCAGCTTGGGGGCAGGGCAGCCCCAGCATTTT
cdr3_aa: CASSLGAGQPQHF

cdr3_length: 15
v_call: TRBV4-3
clone_size: NA
j_call: TRBJ2-3
d_call: NA
cdr3_nt: TGCGCCAGCAGCCAAGACGGGAGCGAACTCGATACGCAGTATTTT
cdr3_aa: CASSQDGSELDTQYF

cdr3_length: 14
v_call: TRBV28
clone_size: NA
j_call: TRBJ2-7
d_call: TRBD1
cdr3_nt: TGTGCCAGCAGTTTAGCAGGGGGCGTTTTCGAGCAGTACTTC
cdr3_aa: CASSLAGGVFEQYF

cdr3_length: 12
v_call: TRBV19
clone_size: NA
j_call: TRBJ2-7
d_call: NA
cdr3_nt: TGTGCCAGTACCGGGACGAATTACGAGCAGTACTTC
cdr3_aa: CASTGTNYEQYF

cdr3_length: 14
v_call: TRBV6-4
clone_size: NA
j_call: TRBJ2-3
d_call: TRBD1
cdr3_nt: TGTGCCAGCAGTGGGACAGGGGGCGCAGATACGCAGTATTTT
cdr3_aa: CASSGTGGADTQYF

cdr3_length: 19
v_call: TRBV7-8
clone_size: NA
j_call: TRBJ2-3
d_call: NA
cdr3_nt: TGTGCCAGCAGCGTCAGAGGTAACTCCCTCTCTCTTCGCACAGATACGCAGTATTTT
cdr3_aa: CASSVRGNSLSLRTDTQYF

cdr3_length: 17
v_call: TRBV5-4
clone_size: NA
j_call: TRBJ1-1
d_call: TRBD1
cdr3_nt: TGTGCCAGCAGCGACCGGGACAGCGGATCCTGGGAGACTGAAGCTTTCTTT
cdr3_aa: CASSDRDSGSWETEAFF

cdr3_length: 15
v_call: TRBV7-8
clone_size: NA
j_call: TRBJ2-7
d_call: TRBD1
cdr3_nt: TGTGCCAGCAGACCCAATCCGGGACAGGGCTACGAGCAGTACTTC
cdr3_aa: CASRPNPGQGYEQYF

cdr3_length: 10
v_call: TRBV20-1
clone_size: NA
j_call: TRBJ2-1
d_call: NA
cdr3_nt: TGCAGTGCCCTACTCAATGAGCAGTTCTTC
cdr3_aa: CSALLNEQFF

cdr3_length: 14
v_call: TRBV28
clone_size: NA
j_call: TRBJ2-7
d_call: TRBD1
cdr3_nt: TGTGCCAGCAGTGGACAGGGGAGCTCCTACGAGCAGTACTTC
cdr3_aa: CASSGQGSSYEQYF

cdr3_length: 14
v_call: TRBV19
clone_size: few
j_call: TRBJ1-3
d_call: TRBD1
cdr3_nt: TGTGCCAGTAGTTGGACAGGCCGCGGAAACACCATATATTTT
cdr3_aa: CASSWTGRGNTIYF

cdr3_length: 15
v_call: TRBV4-3
clone_size: NA
j_call: TRBJ2-1
d_call: NA
cdr3_nt: TGCGCCAGCAGCCAAGTGAGCCACTCCTACAATGAGCAGTTCTTC
cdr3_aa: CASSQVSHSYNEQFF

cdr3_length: 16
v_call: TRBV27
clone_size: NA
j_call: TRBJ2-3
d_call: TRBD2
cdr3_nt: TGTGCCAGCTCGAGCCCCCCTAGCGGGAGCGTAGATACGCAGTATTTT
cdr3_aa: CASSSPPSGSVDTQYF

cdr3_length: 14
v_call: TRBV7-8
clone_size: NA
j_call: TRBJ1-1
d_call: TRBD1
cdr3_nt: TGTGCCAGCAGCACAGACAGGGAGAACACTGAAGCTTTCTTT
cdr3_aa: CASSTDRENTEAFF

cdr3_length: 14
v_call: TRBV28
clone_size: NA
j_call: TRBJ2-7
d_call: NA
cdr3_nt: TGTGCCAGCAGGCGGGTAACGGACTCCTACGAGCAGTACTTC
cdr3_aa: CASRRVTDSYEQYF

cdr3_length: 17
v_call: TRBV2
clone_size: NA
j_call: TRBJ1-3
d_call: NA
cdr3_nt: TGTGCCAGCAGTGAACTGTGGAGACGTTCCTTTGGAAACACCACATATTTT
cdr3_aa: CASSELWRRSFGNTTYF

cdr3_length: 17
v_call: TRBV11-2
clone_size: NA
j_call: TRBJ2-1
d_call: TRBD2
cdr3_nt: TGTGCCAGCAGCTTAAGGCCTAGCGGGGTCGGCTACAATGAGCAGTTCTTC
cdr3_aa: CASSLRPSGVGYNEQFF

cdr3_length: 14
v_call: TRBV27
clone_size: NA
j_call: TRBJ2-2
d_call: NA
cdr3_nt: TGTGCCAGCAGTTTCCCAGGGGAGGCCGGGGAGCTGTTTTTT
cdr3_aa: CASSFPGEAGELFF

cdr3_length: 16
v_call: TRBV5-6
clone_size: NA
j_call: TRBJ2-2
d_call: TRBD1
cdr3_nt: TGTGCCAGCAGCCGAAGGACAGGGGGCCCCACCGGGGAGCTGTTTTTT
cdr3_aa: CASSRRTGGPTGELFF

cdr3_length: 14
v_call: TRBV7-6
clone_size: once
j_call: TRBJ2-3
d_call: NA
cdr3_nt: TGTGCCAGCAGCTCCTCATACCTTCGGGATACGCAGTATTTT
cdr3_aa: CASSSSYLRDTQYF

cdr3_length: 11
v_call: TRBV5-4
clone_size: NA
j_call: TRBJ2-1
d_call: NA
cdr3_nt: TGTGCCAGCAGCTTGTATTATGAGCAGTTCTTC
cdr3_aa: CASSLYYEQFF

cdr3_length: 15
v_call: TRBV19
clone_size: NA
j_call: TRBJ2-1
d_call: TRBD1
cdr3_nt: TGTGCCACCACGAGGGGGCGAATCCTCTACAATGAGCAGTTCTTC
cdr3_aa: CATTRGRILYNEQFF

cdr3_length: 15
v_call: TRBV28
clone_size: NA
j_call: TRBJ2-7
d_call: TRBD2
cdr3_nt: TGTGCCAGCAGTTTTGGGCTAGCGGGAGGGTACGAGCAGTACTTC
cdr3_aa: CASSFGLAGGYEQYF

cdr3_length: 12
v_call: TRBV27
clone_size: NA
j_call: TRBJ1-1
d_call: NA
cdr3_nt: TGTGCCAGCAGTTCTGAGGGCGCTGAAGCTTTCTTT
cdr3_aa: CASSSEGAEAFF

cdr3_length: 15
v_call: TRBV28
clone_size: once
j_call: TRBJ1-5
d_call: NA
cdr3_nt: TGTGCCAGCAGTCTCCTGGGGCAGCGCAATCAGCCCCAGCATTTT
cdr3_aa: CASSLLGQRNQPQHF